This T cell receptor beta chain was profiled in a study of cytomegalovirus exposure and HLA in healthy donors. A word on this clone: Its target is not known.

Findings and caveats of the study: In a later analysis, first-cohort TCR clusters were found to tend to co-occur in the 120 validation repertoires. It was fewer than 200 TCR beta chains that were listed as cytomegalovirus-associated.

The donors were members of the approximately 120-subject validation cohort (separate from the approximately 670-subject first cohort). V lost 1 base and J lost 8, with 8 bases in between. The germline CDR1 and CDR2 sequences are MNHNS and SASEGT. The CDR3 runs to 13 residues. The data were produced by immunoSEQ multiplex PCR, yet TCRdb's version contains in-frame clones alone and is incomplete. This table holds some 190,000 clones, about 82% found once. The source of this sequence is a woman aged 18-29 years in good health and CMV-seronegative. The chain is built from TRBV6-1 and TRBJ1-4; D not resolved. What was sequenced was PBMCs. CDR3 region: CASSEVIREKLFF. For the CDR3, the DNA is TGTGCCAGCAGTGAAGTCATACGGGAAAAACTGTTTTTT.